These 28 T cell receptor beta chains came from one sample sequenced in a study of shared clonotypes between healthy human individuals. TCRdb's copy holds only in-frame clones and misses some; the assay was immunoSEQ multiplex PCR. The data show 2 million to 2.5 million clones, under 97% seen once. Source material: naive CD4+ T cells sorted from blood. Indicated subset: CD45RA+ positively selected. The receptor set was obtained from a man between 18 and 29 years old in good health.

On this clone itself: Other DNA sequences in the sample encode the same CDR3. The V call is TRBV6-5, the J call TRBJ1-5; D gene ambiguous. Per germline, CDR1 MNHEY and CDR2 SVGAGI. This CDR3 has 13 amino acids. The germline V and J ends were trimmed by 0 bases and 5 bases, with 5 bases remaining between them. CDR3 nucleotides: TGTGCCAGCAGTTACTCGCGGGATCAGCCCCAGCATTTT. Its protein product is CASSYSRDQPQHF.

Notes on this clone: This sample includes further DNA sequences coding for the same CDR3. The chain carries TRBV7-9 and TRBJ1-2, with D perhaps matching TRBD1 (5 bases). The CDR3 runs 14 residues. Trimming took off 3 bases at V and 0 bases at J, with 8 bases between the two ends. CDR1 is SEHNR, CDR2 FQNEAQ, per germline (reference sequence). CDR3 loop: CASSLGGSNYGYTF. The CDR3 DNA reads as TGTGCCAGCAGCTTGGGGGGTTCTAACTATGGCTACACCTTC.

The genes are TRBV6-1 and TRBJ1-5; D might be TRBD1 (6 bases). CDR1 is MNHNS and CDR2 is SASEGT in the germline V gene. The CDR3 length is 14 residues. V lost 7 bases and J 5 bases, leaving 15 bases between the germline ends. The CDR3 loop is CASIQDSIYQPQHF. As DNA, the CDR3 is TGTGCCAGCATTCAGGACAGCATATATCAGCCCCAGCATTTT.

The gene calls are TRBV5-4 and TRBJ2-4; 9 nucleotides line up with TRBD2. With 0 bases clipped from V and 3 bases from J, the junction kept 4 bases outside the gene matches. The CDR3 is 16 residues long. Germline CDR1 SGHNT, CDR2 YYREEE (reference sequence). DNA for the CDR3: TGTGCCAGCAGCTTGGAGGGCGGGAGGGGCAAAAACATTCAGTACTTC. It codes for CASSLEGGRGKNIQYF.

The rearrangement joins TRBV13 to TRBJ2-3; 7 bases agree with TRBD2. Germline loops: CDR1 PRHDT, CDR2 FYEKMQ (reference sequence). Germline trimming cut 5 bases from V and 7 bases from J; bases unmatched to any gene: 18. The CDR3 loop spans 17 amino acids. The CDR3 sequence: CASSRGGRAPMVNTQYF. Written as DNA, the CDR3 is TGTGCCAGCAGCCGAGGAGGGAGGGCCCCTATGGTAAATACGCAGTATTTT.

This CDR3 reads CASSSAPPSDLTQYF. Here the CDR3 DNA reads TGTGCCAGCAGCTCTGCTCCCCCTAGCGATCTCACCCAGTACTTC. The J gene is TRBJ2-5, the V gene TRBV7-2, with D perhaps TRBD2 (6 bases). Germline V gene lookup returns CDR1 SGHTA and CDR2 FQGNSA. Between the trimmed V and J ends, which lost 4 bases and 8 bases, there was a span of 20 bases. The CDR3 is 15 residues long.

The chain couples TRBV4-3 to TRBJ2-4; D gene uncertain. V was clipped by 0 bases and J by 7 bases, with 10 bases between them. CDR3 length: 14 residues. From germline, CDR1 is LGHNA and CDR2 YSLEER. The CDR3 coding sequence is TGCGCCAGCAGCCAAGATATAAGCTCTAACATTCAGTACTTC. The encoded protein is CASSQDISSNIQYF.

The chain employs TRBV11-1 and TRBJ1-1; no definite D call. Germline V gene sequence: CDR1 SGHAT, CDR2 FQDESV (reference sequence). V was cut by 2 bases and J by 7 bases, with 14 bases left in between. This CDR3 region has 14 residues. DNA of the CDR3: TGTGCCAGCAGCTTACGATACGGAAATGGTGAAGCTTTCTTT. It translates to CASSLRYGNGEAFF.

About this clone: Other DNA sequences in the same sample also yield this CDR3. In nucleotides, the CDR3 is TGTGCCAGCAGCCAGGGGAGAAACTATGAGCAGTACTTC. Protein product: CASSQGRNYEQYF. This chain uses TRBV6-5 with TRBJ2-7, with D possibly being TRBD1 (6 bases). The germline V gene has CDR1 MNHEY and CDR2 SVGAGI. The CDR3 covers 13 residues. V was cut by 6 bases and J by 7 bases, with 16 bases left in between.

The chain is built from TRBV2 and TRBJ2-1, with 11 bases that match TRBD2. Germline loops: CDR1 SNHLY, CDR2 FYNNEI. The CDR3 covers 15 residues. V lost 6 bases and J lost 4; bases outside the gene matches: 5. The CDR3 here is CASRPTSGEYNEQFF. CDR3 in DNA: TGTGCCAGCAGACCGACTAGCGGGGAATACAATGAGCAGTTCTTC. The full variable domain, with the rest looked up from reference TRBV2 and TRBJ2-1, is EPEVTQTPSHQVTQMGQEVILRCVPISNHLYFYWYRQILGQKVEFLVSFYNNEISEKSEIFDDQFSVERPDGSNFTLKIRSTKLEDSAMYFCASRPTSGEYNEQFFGPGTRLTVL.

The chain employs TRBV6-6 and TRBJ2-1, with D unresolved. The V end was cut by 0 bases, the J end by 9 bases, with 18 bases between. Germline CDR1 MNHNY, CDR2 SVGAGI (reference sequence). This CDR3 contains 16 residues. CDR3 bases: TGTGCCAGCAGTTACTCTAGGCCTGCCTTCGACGTTGAGCAGTTCTTC. This codes for CASSYSRPAFDVEQFF.

The rearrangement links TRBV6-6 to TRBJ2-1; D unresolved. The CDR3 runs to 15 residues. Germline V CDR1 and CDR2: MNHNY, SVGAGI (reference sequence). Trimming cost V 7 bases and J 8 bases, with 21 bases left between them. The CDR3 loop is CASTQLRPSSHEQFF. In DNA form, the CDR3 reads TGTGCCAGCACCCAACTACGTCCGTCGTCCCATGAGCAGTTCTTC.

This rearrangement joins TRBV5-6 to TRBJ1-4; 7 bases are shared with TRBD1. The CDR3 length is 15 residues. Looked up from germline, CDR1 is SGHDT and CDR2 is YYEEEE. V was pared by 4 bases and J by 3 bases, with 6 bases of the junction left unmatched. The CDR3 bases are TGTGCCAGCAGCGGGAGGGGGCTGGCTAATGAAAAACTGTTTTTT. Its protein product is CASSGRGLANEKLFF.

The chain is built from TRBV7-2 and TRBJ2-7, with D unclear. Germline CDR1 SGHTA, CDR2 FQGNSA. V was trimmed by 0 bases and J by 1 base, leaving 13 bases between them. This CDR3 spans 16 amino acids. CDR3 loop: CASSLAPALWSYEQYF. The CDR3 DNA reads as TGTGCCAGCAGCTTAGCGCCCGCGCTATGGTCCTACGAGCAGTACTTC. Looking up the rest from reference TRBV7-2 and TRBJ2-7 gives the full variable domain: GAGVSQSPSNKVTEKGKDVELRCDPISGHTALYWYRQSLGQGLEFLIYFQGNSAPDKSGLPSDRFSAERTGGSVSTLTIQRTQQEDSAVYLCASSLAPALWSYEQYFGPGTRLTVT.

This clone appeared a few times. The chain links TRBV6-5 to TRBJ2-5, with D perhaps matching TRBD1 (6 bases). The end of the DNA aligns better with TRBJ2-7, so the J call may be wrong. This CDR3 has 15 residues. Germline CDR1 and CDR2: MNHEY and SVGAGI. CDR3 DNA sequence: TGTGCCAGCAGTCCCCGATACAGGGCGCACTACGAGCAGTACTTC. This translates into CASSPRYRAHYEQYF.

The V gene is TRBV4-3, the J gene TRBJ2-7, with TRBD2 matching 8 bases. Germline assignment: CDR1 LGHNA and CDR2 YSLEER. V lost 0 bases, J lost 7 bases, and 8 bases stayed unmatched. This CDR3 is 15 amino acids long. This CDR3 is CASSQDRLATLEQYF. CDR3 sequence (DNA): TGCGCCAGCAGCCAAGATAGACTAGCGACCTTGGAGCAGTACTTC.

The V and J genes are TRBV30 and TRBJ1-3; D gene unclear. Germline loops: CDR1 GTSNPN, CDR2 SVGIG (reference sequence). This CDR3 comprises 15 residues. Trimming left V 2 bases short and J 0 bases short, with 11 bases between. The CDR3 DNA reads TGTGCCTGGAGTACCAGCAGGTACTCTGGAAACACCATATATTTT. The encoded protein is CAWSTSRYSGNTIYF.

The chain recombines TRBV11-3 with TRBJ1-3; D may be TRBD1 (5 bases). Trimming pared 5 bases from V and 0 bases from J, leaving 17 bases between. The CDR3 totals 17 residues. Germline CDR1 SGHNT, CDR2 YENEEA. CDR3 in amino acids: CASSLTTDRDSGNTIYF. CDR3 bases: TGTGCCAGCAGCCTAACTACCGACAGAGACTCTGGAAACACCATATATTTT.

The chain recombines TRBV5-1 with TRBJ1-4; D call uncertain. Germline CDR1 is SGHRS and CDR2 is YFSETQ. The ends were cut back, 4 bases at V and 8 bases at J, with 18 bases in the middle. CDR3 size: 15 residues. CDR3 amino acids: CASSEFGVTEEKLFF. CDR3 sequence (DNA): TGCGCCAGCAGCGAGTTCGGGGTTACAGAGGAAAAACTGTTTTTT.

CDR3 sequence (DNA): TGTGCCAGCAGCCAAGATCTCGCTCAGCCCCAGCATTTT. Residues: CASSQDLAQPQHF. This chain uses TRBV14 with TRBJ1-5; D not resolved. The length of the CDR3 is 13 residues. From germline, CDR1 is SGHDN and CDR2 FVKESK. V dropped 0 bases and J dropped 6 bases, with 6 bases sitting between them.

The chain employs TRBV11-3 and TRBJ2-2; no reliable D call. V lost 2 bases to trimming and J lost 7 bases, with 8 bases between them. Germline CDR1 is SGHNT and CDR2 is YENEEA. The CDR3 length is 13 residues. In nucleotides, the CDR3 is TGTGCCAGCAGCTTATTCGGCGGCGGGGAGCTGTTTTTT. Its protein is CASSLFGGGELFF.

The rearrangement joins TRBV28 to TRBJ2-1; the D gene is possibly TRBD1 (5 bases). Per the germline V gene, CDR1 is MDHEN and CDR2 is SYDVKM. Trimming took 2 bases from V and 3 from J, leaving 11 bases between them. The CDR3 covers 15 residues. CDR3 in DNA: TGTGCCAGCAGTTTAGGGGCCCCGGTCTACAATGAGCAGTTCTTC. Its translation: CASSLGAPVYNEQFF.

The rearrangement links TRBV28 to TRBJ2-1; D is uncertain. This CDR3 spans 17 amino acids. Trimming cost V 2 bases and J 1 base, with 15 bases left between them. The V gene's germline CDR1 is MDHEN and CDR2 SYDVKM. The CDR3 DNA follows: TGTGCCAGCAGTTTAGGGGTATGGGGTCCTTCCTACAATGAGCAGTTCTTC. This gives the protein CASSLGVWGPSYNEQFF.

This chain connects TRBV29-1 to TRBJ2-5; maybe TRBD2 (5 bases). This CDR3 is 13 amino acids long. Trimming left V 4 bases short and J 0 bases short, with 9 bases between. In germline, CDR1 is SQVTM, CDR2 ANQGSEA. CDR3 protein: CSVARGYQETQYF. The CDR3 nucleotides are TGCAGCGTTGCCCGGGGATACCAAGAGACCCAGTACTTC.

The chain combines TRBV7-3 with TRBJ2-2, with unresolved D. Trimming pared 5 bases from V and 6 bases from J, leaving 7 bases between. CDR1 and CDR2 (germline): SGHTA, FQGTGA. The CDR3 consists of 12 residues. The CDR3 region is CASSSYSGELFF. The CDR3 region has the DNA TGTGCCAGCAGCAGCTACTCCGGGGAGCTGTTTTTT.

The rearrangement links TRBV10-3 to TRBJ2-5, with 10 nucleotides matching TRBD1. In germline, CDR1 is ENHRY, CDR2 SYGVKD. The V and J ends lost 1 base and 2 bases, in that order; junction bases with no gene match: 4. The CDR3 has 16 amino acids. DNA for the CDR3: TGTGCCATCAGTGAGTTGACAGGGGGCCTTCAAGAGACCCAGTACTTC. Translated: CAISELTGGLQETQYF.

V gene TRBV10-1 combines with J gene TRBJ1-2, with 8 bases lining up with TRBD1. CDR1 and CDR2 (germline): WNHNN, SYGVQD (reference sequence). Trimming removed 3 bases from V and 8 bases from J; junction bases left unmatched: 5. The CDR3 runs to 13 residues. The DNA for the CDR3 is TGCGCCAGCAGTGAAGGACAGGGAGACGGCTACACCTTC. Protein: CASSEGQGDGYTF.

V gene TRBV27 combines with J gene TRBJ1-4; TRBD1 is a possible D gene (5 bases). The CDR3 contains 14 residues. The V and J ends lost 2 bases and 5 bases respectively, with 9 bases between them. In germline, CDR1 is MNHEY, CDR2 SMNVEV (reference sequence). For the CDR3, the DNA is TGTGCCAGCAGTTTACGGCAGGGAAATGAAAAACTGTTTTTT. Residues: CASSLRQGNEKLFF.